This entry lists 7 T cell receptor beta chains sequenced from one sample in a study of blood T cell repertoires in COVID-19. Produced via immunoSEQ multiplex PCR; TCRdb's table is partial and in-frame only. The profile covers 280,000 or so clones, with under 90% appearing a single time and around a tenth taken by the ten largest. The sequencing sample was made of peripheral blood. Receptors originate from a woman between 50 and 59 years old who had recovered from COVID-19.

The chain is built from TRBV27 and TRBJ2-4, with D perhaps matching TRBD1 (6 bases). The CDR3 covers 16 residues. Germline lookup yields CDR1 MNHEY and CDR2 SMNVEV (reference sequence). V dropped 6 bases and J dropped 1 base, with 16 bases sitting between them. The CDR3 is CASRSFTGLAKNIQYF. In nucleotides, the CDR3 is TGTGCCAGCAGGTCCTTCACAGGGTTGGCCAAAAACATTCAGTACTTC.

V is TRBV15 and J is TRBJ1-6; TRBD1 agrees at 9 bases. Germline V CDR1 and CDR2: LNHNV, YYDKDF (reference sequence). With 3 bases clipped from V and 9 bases from J, the junction kept 12 bases outside the gene matches. The CDR3 sequence is 17 residues long. The CDR3 here is CATSRGVIGTGISPLHF. CDR3 DNA sequence: TGTGCCACCAGCAGGGGGGTCATCGGGACAGGGATTTCACCCCTCCACTTT.

The rearrangement joins TRBV9 to TRBJ2-1; TRBD2 matches at 7 bases. The V gene's germline CDR1 is SGDLS and CDR2 YYNGEE. CDR3 length: 12 amino acids. J gave up 7 bases and V 3 bases, and 1 base lay outside the gene matches. The DNA for the CDR3 is TGTGCCAGCAGCGCGGGAGGTAATGAGCAGTTCTTC. It translates to CASSAGGNEQFF. Using reference TRBV9 and TRBJ2-1 for the parts outside the CDR3, the full variable domain is DSGVTQTPKHLITATGQRVTLRCSPRSGDLSVYWYQQSLDQGLQFLIQYYNGEERAKGNILERFSAQQFPDLHSELNLSSLELGDSALYFCASSAGGNEQFFGPGTRLTVL.

The V gene is TRBV7-9, the J gene TRBJ1-2, with D possibly matching TRBD1 (5 bases). CDR3 length: 13 residues. Between the trimmed V and J ends, which lost 5 bases and 4 bases, there was a span of 11 bases. Looked up from germline, CDR1 is SEHNR and CDR2 is FQNEAQ (reference sequence). The CDR3: CASSRDRLYGYTF. CDR3 sequence (DNA): TGTGCCAGCAGCCGCGACAGACTCTATGGCTACACCTTC.

The rearrangement joins TRBV30 to TRBJ2-7; 7 bases match TRBD1. The CDR3 extends over 17 amino acids. J gave up 1 base and V 3 bases, and 15 bases lay outside the gene matches. Germline V gene lookup returns CDR1 GTSNPN and CDR2 SVGIG (reference sequence). CDR3 protein: CAWSGQERFLHSYEQYF. The CDR3 DNA reads as TGTGCCTGGAGCGGACAGGAGCGATTCCTCCATTCCTACGAGCAGTACTTC.

The rearrangement joins TRBV28 to TRBJ2-7; maybe TRBD2 (6 bases). The CDR3 totals 15 residues. Germline V gives CDR1 MDHEN, CDR2 SYDVKM. The V gene lost 2 bases and the J gene lost 2 bases, with 13 bases spanning the gap. The CDR3 spells CASSLGGSTPYEQYF. The CDR3 DNA reads TGTGCCAGCAGTTTAGGGGGGTCCACACCCTACGAGCAGTACTTC.

The chain links TRBV4-2 to TRBJ2-7; D gene uncertain. The germline gives CDR1 LGHNA, CDR2 YNFKEQ. CDR3 length: 13 amino acids. Trimming took off 0 bases at V and 6 bases at J, with 9 bases between the two ends. The CDR3 region has the DNA TGTGCCAGCAGCCAAGAGGTCAGTTCCGAGCAGTACTTC. It yields the protein CASSQEVSSEQYF.